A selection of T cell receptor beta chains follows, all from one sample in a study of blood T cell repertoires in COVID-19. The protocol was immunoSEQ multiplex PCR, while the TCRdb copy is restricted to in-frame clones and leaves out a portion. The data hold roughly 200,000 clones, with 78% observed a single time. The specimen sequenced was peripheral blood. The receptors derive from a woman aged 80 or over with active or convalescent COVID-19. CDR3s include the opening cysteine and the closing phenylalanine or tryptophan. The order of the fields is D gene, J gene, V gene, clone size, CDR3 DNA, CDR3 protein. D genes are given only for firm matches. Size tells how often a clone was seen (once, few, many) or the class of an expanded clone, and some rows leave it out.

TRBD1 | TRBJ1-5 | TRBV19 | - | TGTGCCAGTAGTATTGGGACAGGGGTAAGCAATCAGCCCCAGCATTTT | CASSIGTGVSNQPQHF
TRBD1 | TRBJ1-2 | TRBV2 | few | TGTGCCAGCAGGGACAGGGGCCCCTATGGCTACACCTTC | CASRDRGPYGYTF
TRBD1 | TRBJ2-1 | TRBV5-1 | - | TGCGCCAGCAGCCACCGACAGGGGGAGGGTGAGCAGTTCTTC | CASSHRQGEGEQFF
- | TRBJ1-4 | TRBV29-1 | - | TGCAGCGTTGCGGGGTCCGATGAAAAACTGTTTTTT | CSVAGSDEKLFF
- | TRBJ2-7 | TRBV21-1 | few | TGTGCCAGCAGCAGTCCTAGCGGGTCACCCTACGAGCAGTACTTC | CASSSPSGSPYEQYF
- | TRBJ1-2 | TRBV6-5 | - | TGTGCCAGCAGTCCCCGGGAAAACTATGGCTACACCTTC | CASSPRENYGYTF
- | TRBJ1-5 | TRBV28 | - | TGTGCCAGCAGCCCCATGCCCAGTAGCAAACAGCCCCAGCATTTT | CASSPMPSSKQPQHF
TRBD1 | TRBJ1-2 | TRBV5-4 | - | TGTGCCAGCAGCTTAGTGGGACAGGTTGGGGGCTACACCTTC | CASSLVGQVGGYTF
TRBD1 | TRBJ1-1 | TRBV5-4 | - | TGTGCCAGCAGCCAAGGACAGGGGTGGGTGAAAACTGAAGCTTTCTTT | CASSQGQGWVKTEAFF
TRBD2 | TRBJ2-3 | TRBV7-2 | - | TGTGCCAGCAGCTCCGGACTAGCGGGGGGGGTCACAGATACGCAGTATTTT | CASSSGLAGGVTDTQYF